This T cell receptor beta chain is from a study of shared clonotypes between healthy human individuals. The table came from immunoSEQ multiplex PCR; TCRdb's copy has only in-frame clones and leaves some out. The table lists about 1.5 million clones, roughly 96% of them singletons. The CDR3 has 18 residues. Germline CDR1 MDHEN, CDR2 SYDVKM. V gene TRBV28 combines with J gene TRBJ1-1; D not certain. The material sequenced was naive CD4+ T cells sorted from blood. Subset of the sample: CD45RA+ positively selected. This TCR came from a young man in good health. CDR3 nucleotide sequence: TGTGCGATCCCCGAACCTACACGGGCTTGGCGTTTGAACACTGAAGCTTTCTTT. The encoded protein is CAIPEPTRAWRLNTEAFF.